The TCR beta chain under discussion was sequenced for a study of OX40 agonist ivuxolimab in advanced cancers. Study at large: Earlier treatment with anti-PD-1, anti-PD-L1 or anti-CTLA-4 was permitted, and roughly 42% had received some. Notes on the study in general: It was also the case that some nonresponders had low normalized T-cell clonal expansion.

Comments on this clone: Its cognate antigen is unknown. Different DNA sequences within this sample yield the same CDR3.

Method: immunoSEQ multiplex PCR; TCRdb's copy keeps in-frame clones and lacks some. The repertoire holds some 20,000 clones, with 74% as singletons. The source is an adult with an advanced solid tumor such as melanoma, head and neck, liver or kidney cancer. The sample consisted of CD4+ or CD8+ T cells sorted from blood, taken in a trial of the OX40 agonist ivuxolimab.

CDR3 sequence: CASSLGGQTYGYTF. Here the CDR3 DNA reads TGTGCCAGCAGTTTAGGGGGACAGACCTATGGCTACACCTTC. V gene TRBV27 combines with J gene TRBJ1-2; 7 bases map to TRBD1. The germline CDR1 and CDR2 sequences are MNHEY and SMNVEV (reference sequence). V trimming: 2 bases; J trimming: 4 bases; junction bases outside the gene matches: 4. CDR3 length: 14 amino acids.